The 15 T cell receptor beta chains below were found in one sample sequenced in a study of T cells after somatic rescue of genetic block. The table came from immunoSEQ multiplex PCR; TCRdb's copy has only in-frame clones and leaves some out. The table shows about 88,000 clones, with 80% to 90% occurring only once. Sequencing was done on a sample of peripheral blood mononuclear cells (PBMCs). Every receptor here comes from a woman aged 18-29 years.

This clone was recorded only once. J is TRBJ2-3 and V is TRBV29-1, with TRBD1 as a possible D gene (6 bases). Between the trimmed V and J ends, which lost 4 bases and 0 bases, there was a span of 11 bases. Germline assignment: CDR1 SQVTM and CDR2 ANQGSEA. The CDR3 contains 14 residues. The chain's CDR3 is CSVADRPSTDTQYF. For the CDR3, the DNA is TGCAGCGTTGCGGACAGACCTAGCACAGATACGCAGTATTTT.

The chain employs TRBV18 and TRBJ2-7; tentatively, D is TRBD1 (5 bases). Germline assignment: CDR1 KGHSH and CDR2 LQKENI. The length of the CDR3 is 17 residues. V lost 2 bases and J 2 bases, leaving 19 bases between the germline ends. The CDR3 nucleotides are TGTGCCAGCTCACCAGTGGAGACAGCCTCTCTACCCTACGAGCAGTACTTC. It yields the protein CASSPVETASLPYEQYF.

DNA of the CDR3: TGTGCCAGAAGCCCGGGACTTTCCTCCTACAATGAGCAGTTCTTC. Translation gives CARSPGLSSYNEQFF. The J gene is TRBJ2-1, the V gene TRBV7-5; the table's TRBD2 call for D was not verified on the DNA. TRBV7-5 is labeled a pseudogene. There are 15 residues in the CDR3.

Here the CDR3 DNA reads TGTGCCAGCAGTTACGGGGGTTTGAACACTGAAGCTTTCTTT. This translates into CASSYGGLNTEAFF. V is TRBV6-5 and J is TRBJ1-1; D might be TRBD1 (5 bases). The ends were cut back, 2 bases at V and 0 bases at J, with 7 bases in the middle. From germline, CDR1 is MNHEY and CDR2 SVGAGI. The CDR3 length is 14 residues.

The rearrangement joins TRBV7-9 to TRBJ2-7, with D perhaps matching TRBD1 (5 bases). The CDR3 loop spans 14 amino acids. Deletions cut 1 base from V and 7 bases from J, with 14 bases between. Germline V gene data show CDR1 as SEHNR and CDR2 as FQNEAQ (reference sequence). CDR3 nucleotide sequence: TGTGCCAGCAGCTTAGGCCCAGGGCGTTGGGAGCAGTACTTC. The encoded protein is CASSLGPGRWEQYF.

CDR3 residues: CASSPDPGNEQFF. CDR3 DNA sequence: TGTGCCAGCTCACCGGACCCGGGGAATGAGCAGTTCTTC. The chain recombines TRBV18 with TRBJ2-1; D may be TRBD2 (5 bases). The CDR3 consists of 13 residues. Trimming removed 3 bases from V and 7 bases from J, with 10 bases in between. CDR1 is KGHSH and CDR2 is LQKENI in the germline V gene.

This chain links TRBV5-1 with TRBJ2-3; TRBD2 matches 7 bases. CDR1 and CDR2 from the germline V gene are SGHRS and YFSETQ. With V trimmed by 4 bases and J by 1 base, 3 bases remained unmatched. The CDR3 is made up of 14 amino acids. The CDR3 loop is CASSPAGRTDTQYF. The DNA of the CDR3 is TGCGCCAGCAGCCCAGCGGGGCGCACAGATACGCAGTATTTT.

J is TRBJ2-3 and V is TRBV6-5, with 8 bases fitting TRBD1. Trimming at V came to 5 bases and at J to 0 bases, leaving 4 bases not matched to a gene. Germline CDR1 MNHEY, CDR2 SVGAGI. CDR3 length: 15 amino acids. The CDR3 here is CASSTRTGSTDTQYF. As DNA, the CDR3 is TGTGCCAGCAGTACCAGGACAGGGAGCACAGATACGCAGTATTTT.

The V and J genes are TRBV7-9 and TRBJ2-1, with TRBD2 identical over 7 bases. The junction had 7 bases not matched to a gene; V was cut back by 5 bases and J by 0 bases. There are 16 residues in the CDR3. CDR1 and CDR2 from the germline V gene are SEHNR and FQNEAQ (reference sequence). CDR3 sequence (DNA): TGTGCCAGCAGCCCTTACGGGGGGAGCTCCTACAATGAGCAGTTCTTC. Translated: CASSPYGGSSYNEQFF. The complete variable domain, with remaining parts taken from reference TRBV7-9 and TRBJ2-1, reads DTGVSQNPRHKITKRGQNVTFRCDPISEHNRLYWYRQTLGQGPEFLTYFQNEAQLEKSRLLSDRFSAERPKGSFSTLEIQRTEQGDSAMYLCASSPYGGSSYNEQFFGPGTRLTVL.

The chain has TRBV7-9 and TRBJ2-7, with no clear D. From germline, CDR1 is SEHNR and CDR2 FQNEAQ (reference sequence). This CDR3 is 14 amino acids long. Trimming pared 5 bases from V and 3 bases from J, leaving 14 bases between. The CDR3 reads CASSGPGSDYEQYF. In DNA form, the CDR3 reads TGTGCCAGCAGCGGGCCGGGCAGTGACTACGAGCAGTACTTC. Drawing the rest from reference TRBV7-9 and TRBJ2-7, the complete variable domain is DTGVSQNPRHKITKRGQNVTFRCDPISEHNRLYWYRQTLGQGPEFLTYFQNEAQLEKSRLLSDRFSAERPKGSFSTLEIQRTEQGDSAMYLCASSGPGSDYEQYFGPGTRLTVT.

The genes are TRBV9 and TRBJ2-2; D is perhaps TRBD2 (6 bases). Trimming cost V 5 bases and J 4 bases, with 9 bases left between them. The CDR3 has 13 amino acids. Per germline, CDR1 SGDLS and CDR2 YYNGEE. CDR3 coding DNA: TGTGCCAGCAGAACCGGGGGCACCGGGGAGCTGTTTTTT. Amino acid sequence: CASRTGGTGELFF.

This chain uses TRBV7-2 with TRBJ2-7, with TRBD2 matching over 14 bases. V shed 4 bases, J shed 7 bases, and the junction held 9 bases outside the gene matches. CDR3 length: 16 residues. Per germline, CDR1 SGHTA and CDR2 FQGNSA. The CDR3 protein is CASSWGLAGAVREQYF. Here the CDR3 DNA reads TGTGCCAGCAGCTGGGGACTAGCGGGAGCGGTACGTGAGCAGTACTTC.

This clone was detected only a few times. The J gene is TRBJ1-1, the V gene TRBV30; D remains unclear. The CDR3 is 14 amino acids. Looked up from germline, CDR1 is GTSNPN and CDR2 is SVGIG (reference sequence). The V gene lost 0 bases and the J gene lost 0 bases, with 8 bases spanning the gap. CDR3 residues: CAWSVPRLNTEAFF. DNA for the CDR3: TGTGCCTGGAGTGTTCCCCGGTTGAACACTGAAGCTTTCTTT.

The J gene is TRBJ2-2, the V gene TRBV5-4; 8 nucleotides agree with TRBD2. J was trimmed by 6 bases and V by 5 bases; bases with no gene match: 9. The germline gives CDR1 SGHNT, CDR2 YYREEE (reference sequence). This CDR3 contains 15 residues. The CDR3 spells CASRVFGRAPGELFF. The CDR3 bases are TGTGCCAGCAGGGTCTTCGGGAGGGCCCCCGGGGAGCTGTTTTTT.

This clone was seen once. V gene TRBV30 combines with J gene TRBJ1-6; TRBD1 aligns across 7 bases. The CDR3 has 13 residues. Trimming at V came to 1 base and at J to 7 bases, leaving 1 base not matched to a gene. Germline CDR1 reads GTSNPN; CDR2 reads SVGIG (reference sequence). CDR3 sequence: CAWSAGQNSPLHF. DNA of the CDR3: TGTGCCTGGAGTGCGGGACAGAATTCACCCCTCCACTTT.